Included here is one T cell receptor (beta chain) sequence, with context. V lost 6 bases and J lost 4; bases outside the gene matches: 3. CDR3 length: 13 residues. CDR1 and CDR2 (germline): MGHDK, SYGVNS. These data belong to a study of blood T cell repertoires in COVID-19. Study background: Sites in the United States, Italy and Spain provided acute and convalescent COVID-19 samples. From T cells, B-cell-depleted T cells, or PBMCs came the material, which was cDNA or gDNA.

In the source study's methods: Amplifying reference gene primers gave estimates of nucleated cell counts. Method: immunoSEQ multiplex PCR; TCRdb's copy keeps in-frame clones and lacks some. The DNA gave D and trimming, while V, J and clone size come from that table. The data show more than 200,000 clones, approximately 84% seen once. The genes are TRBV25-1 and TRBJ2-3; 8 bases match TRBD2. The clonotype was recovered from a man at least 80 years old with acute or convalescent COVID-19. The sequenced sample consisted of peripheral blood. CDR3 sequence reads: CASRGLVSDTQYF. The CDR3 nucleotides are TGTGCCAGCAGGGGACTAGTTTCAGATACGCAGTATTTT.